This T cell receptor beta chain came from a study of OX40 agonist ivuxolimab in advanced cancers. Study-wide context: Patients received the agonistic anti-OX40 (CD134) antibody ivuxolimab.

Per germline, CDR1 SGHRS and CDR2 YFSETQ. The CDR3 runs 14 residues. V was shortened by 2 bases and J by 6 bases, with 13 bases between the two germline ends. The assay was immunoSEQ multiplex PCR, and TCRdb's table has in-frame clones only and misses some. The sample has around 11,000 clones; 60% to 80% are singletons. The V gene is TRBV5-1, the J gene TRBJ2-3; TRBD2 might be the D (6 bases). This clonotype was obtained from an adult with an advanced solid tumor such as melanoma, head and neck, liver or kidney cancer. Here the sequenced sample was CD4+ or CD8+ T cells sorted from blood, taken in a trial of the OX40 agonist ivuxolimab. CDR3 sequence reads: CASSFQGGPDTQYF. CDR3 DNA: TGCGCCAGCAGCTTTCAGGGAGGTCCGGATACGCAGTATTTT.